A single T cell receptor (beta chain) is shown here with its context. Antigen unknown. These data are taken from a study of cytomegalovirus exposure and HLA in healthy donors. Whole-study results and caveats: HLA allele associations emerged for roughly 17,000 TCR beta sequences in a later analysis, at 0.05 false discovery rate. Differences between HLA loci emerged in a later analysis of TCR association rates, with DRB1 most and HLA-C fewest.

Use of 60 Vbeta and 13 Jbeta primers characterized the PCR. Generated by immunoSEQ multiplex PCR, the TCRdb table keeps only in-frame clones and is missing some. The repertoire shows 100,000 to 150,000 clones; the top ten hold approximately 1.6%. The sequence derives from a middle-aged woman in good health and CMV-seropositive. The sample taken for sequencing was PBMCs.

The CDR3 loop reads CASSAFDSEQYF. In DNA form, the CDR3 reads TGTGCCAGCAGCGCATTCGACTCCGAGCAGTACTTC. This rearrangement joins TRBV5-5 to TRBJ2-7; no definite D call. Between the trimmed V and J ends, which lost 4 bases and 6 bases, there was a span of 11 bases. The CDR3 sequence is 12 residues long. Germline loops: CDR1 SGHKS, CDR2 YYEKEE (reference sequence).